This T cell receptor beta chain derives from a study of response to subunit inactivated influenza vaccine. Findings and caveats of the study: Authors suggested each seasonal influenza vaccination recruits few new T cells.

At least ten counts were recorded for this clonotype. Its antigen is unidentified. Germline is not matched at one junction end, which may reflect a read error. CDR3 length: 12 amino acids. In germline, CDR1 is SGHRS, CDR2 YFSETQ. TCRdb processed the RT-PCR reads anew with MiXCR; each CDR3 protein has one entry. Here the sample spans 500,000 to 600,000 distinct CDR3 sequences, 16% being singletons. This TCR derives from a man between 50 and 69 years old who received an inactivated influenza vaccine. The chain has TRBV5-1 and TRBJ2-3, with unresolved D. The specimen was CD4+ T cells sorted from PBMCs, collected approximately 25 months after vaccination. The CDR3: CASSLETDTQYF. DNA of the CDR3: TGTGCCAGCAGCTTAGAAACAGATACGCAGTATTTT.